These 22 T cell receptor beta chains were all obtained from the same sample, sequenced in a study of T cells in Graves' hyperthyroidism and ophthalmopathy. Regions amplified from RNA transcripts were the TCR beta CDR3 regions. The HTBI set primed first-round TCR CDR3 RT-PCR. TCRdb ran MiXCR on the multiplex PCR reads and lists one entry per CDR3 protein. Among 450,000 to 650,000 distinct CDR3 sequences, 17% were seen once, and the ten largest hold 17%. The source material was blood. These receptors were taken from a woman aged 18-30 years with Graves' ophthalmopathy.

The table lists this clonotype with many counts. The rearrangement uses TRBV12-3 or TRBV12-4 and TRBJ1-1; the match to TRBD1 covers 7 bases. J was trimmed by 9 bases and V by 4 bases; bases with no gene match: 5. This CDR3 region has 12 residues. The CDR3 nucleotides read TGTGCCAGCAGTTCCAGGGGGTTCCAAGCTTTCTTT. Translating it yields CASSSRGFQAFF.

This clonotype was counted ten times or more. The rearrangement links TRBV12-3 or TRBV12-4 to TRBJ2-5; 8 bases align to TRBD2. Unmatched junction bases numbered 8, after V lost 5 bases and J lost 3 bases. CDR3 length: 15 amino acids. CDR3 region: CASSAPHGGEETQYF. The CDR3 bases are TGTGCCAGCAGTGCTCCCCACGGGGGGGAAGAGACCCAGTACTTC.

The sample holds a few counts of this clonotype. This CDR3 is CASSERGQGFYGYTF. CDR3 sequence (DNA): TGTGCCAGCAGTGAAAGGGGACAGGGATTCTATGGCTACACCTTC. The chain recombines TRBV2 with TRBJ1-2, with 9 bases lining up with TRBD1. Germline CDR1 is SNHLY and CDR2 is FYNNEI. V was pared by 2 bases and J by 4 bases, with 5 bases of the junction left unmatched. This CDR3 is 15 amino acids long.

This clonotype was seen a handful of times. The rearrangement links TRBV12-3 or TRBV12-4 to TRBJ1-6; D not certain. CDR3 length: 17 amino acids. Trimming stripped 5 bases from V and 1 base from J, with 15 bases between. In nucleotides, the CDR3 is TGTGCCAGCAGTCCCTTGGCCGGGTTGTCCTATAATTCACCCCTCCACTTT. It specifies CASSPLAGLSYNSPLHF.

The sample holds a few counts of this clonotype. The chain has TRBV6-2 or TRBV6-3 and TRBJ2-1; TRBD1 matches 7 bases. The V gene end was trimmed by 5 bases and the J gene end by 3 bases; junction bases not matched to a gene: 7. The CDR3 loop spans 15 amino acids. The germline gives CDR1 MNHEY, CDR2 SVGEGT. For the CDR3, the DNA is TGTGCCAGCAGTAATTACCGGGACAGCTACAATGAGCAGTTCTTC. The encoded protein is CASSNYRDSYNEQFF.

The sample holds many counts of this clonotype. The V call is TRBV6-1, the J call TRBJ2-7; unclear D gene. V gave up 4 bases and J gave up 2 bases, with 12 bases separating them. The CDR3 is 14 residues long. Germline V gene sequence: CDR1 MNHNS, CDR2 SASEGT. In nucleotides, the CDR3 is TGTGCCAGCAGTGGAGTTCTTCGGCCCTACGAGCAGTACTTC. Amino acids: CASSGVLRPYEQYF.

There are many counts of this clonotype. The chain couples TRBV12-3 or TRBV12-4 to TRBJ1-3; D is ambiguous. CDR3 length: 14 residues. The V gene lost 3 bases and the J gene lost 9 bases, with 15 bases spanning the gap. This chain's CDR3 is CASSFAGHIFTIYF. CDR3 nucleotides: TGTGCCAGCAGTTTCGCAGGTCACATCTTCACCATATATTTT.

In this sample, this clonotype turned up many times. CDR3 region: CASSQEEGETQYF. The CDR3 DNA reads as TGTGCCAGCAGCCAAGAGGAGGGGGAGACCCAGTACTTC. This chain connects TRBV3-1 to TRBJ2-5; D perhaps matches TRBD2 (6 bases). Trimming removed 0 bases from V and 5 bases from J, with 7 bases in between. The V gene's germline CDR1 is LGHDT and CDR2 YNNKEL (reference sequence). The CDR3 length is 13 residues.

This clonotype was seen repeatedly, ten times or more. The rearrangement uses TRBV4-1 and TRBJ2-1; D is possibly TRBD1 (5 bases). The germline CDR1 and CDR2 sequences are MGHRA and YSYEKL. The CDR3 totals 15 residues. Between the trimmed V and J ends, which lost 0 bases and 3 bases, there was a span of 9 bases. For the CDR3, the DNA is TGCGCCAGCAGCCAAGAGGCCAGGGACTACAATGAGCAGTTCTTC. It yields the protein CASSQEARDYNEQFF.

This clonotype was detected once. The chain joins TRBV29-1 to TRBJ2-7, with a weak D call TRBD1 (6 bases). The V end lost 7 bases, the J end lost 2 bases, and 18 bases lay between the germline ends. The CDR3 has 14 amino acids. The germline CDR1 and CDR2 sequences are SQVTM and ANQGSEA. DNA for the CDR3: TGCAGCGCCAAAGACTGGACAGCCACCTACGAGCAGTACTTC. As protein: CSAKDWTATYEQYF.

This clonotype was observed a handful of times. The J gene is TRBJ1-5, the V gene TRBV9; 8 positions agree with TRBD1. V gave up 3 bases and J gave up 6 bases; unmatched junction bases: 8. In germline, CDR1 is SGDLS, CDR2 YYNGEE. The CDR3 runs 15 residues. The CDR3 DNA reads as TGTGCCAGCAGCGGAGGACAGGGTGATAGTCAGCCCCAGCATTTT. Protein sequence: CASSGGQGDSQPQHF.

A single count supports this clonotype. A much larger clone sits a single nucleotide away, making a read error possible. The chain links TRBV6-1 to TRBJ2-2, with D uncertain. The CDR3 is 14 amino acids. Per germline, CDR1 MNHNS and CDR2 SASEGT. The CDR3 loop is CASSVQLNTRELFF. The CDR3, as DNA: TGTGCCAGCAGTGTTCAGCTGAACACCCGGGAGCTGTTTTTT.

DNA for the CDR3: TGTGCCAGCAGCCCCGGTTCGTGGGGGAAAGAGACCCAGTACTTC. As protein: CASSPGSWGKETQYF. This chain links TRBV6-1 with TRBJ2-5, with D perhaps TRBD1 or TRBD2 (5 bases each). This CDR3 has 15 amino acids. The germline V and J ends were trimmed by 6 bases and 3 bases, with 17 bases remaining between them. Germline V gene lookup returns CDR1 MNHNS and CDR2 SASEGT.

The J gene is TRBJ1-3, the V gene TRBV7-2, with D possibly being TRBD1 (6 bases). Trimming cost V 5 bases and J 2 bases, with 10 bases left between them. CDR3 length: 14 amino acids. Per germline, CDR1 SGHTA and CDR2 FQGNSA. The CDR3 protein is CASSINRAGNTIYF. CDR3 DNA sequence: TGTGCCAGCAGCATAAACAGGGCTGGAAACACCATATATTTT.

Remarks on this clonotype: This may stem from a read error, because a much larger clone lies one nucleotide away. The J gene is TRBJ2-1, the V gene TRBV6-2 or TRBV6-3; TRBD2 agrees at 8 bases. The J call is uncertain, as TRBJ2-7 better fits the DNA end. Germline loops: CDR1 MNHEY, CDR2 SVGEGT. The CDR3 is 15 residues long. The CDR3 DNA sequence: TGTGCCAGTAGGAGCGGGAGTAACAGCTACAATGAGCAGTACTTC. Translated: CASRSGSNSYNEQYF.

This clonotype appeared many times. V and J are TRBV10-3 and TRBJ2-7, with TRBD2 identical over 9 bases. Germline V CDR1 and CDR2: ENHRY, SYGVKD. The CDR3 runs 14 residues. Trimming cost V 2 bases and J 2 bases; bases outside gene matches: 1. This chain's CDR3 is CAISEGGRAYEQYF. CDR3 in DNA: TGTGCCATCAGTGAGGGCGGGAGGGCCTACGAGCAGTACTTC.

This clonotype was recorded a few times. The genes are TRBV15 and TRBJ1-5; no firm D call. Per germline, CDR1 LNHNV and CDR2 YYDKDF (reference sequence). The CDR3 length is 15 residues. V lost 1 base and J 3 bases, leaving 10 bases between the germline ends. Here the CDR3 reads CATSRVHSDNQPQHF. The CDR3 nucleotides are TGTGCCACCAGCAGAGTGCACAGCGACAATCAGCCCCAGCATTTT.

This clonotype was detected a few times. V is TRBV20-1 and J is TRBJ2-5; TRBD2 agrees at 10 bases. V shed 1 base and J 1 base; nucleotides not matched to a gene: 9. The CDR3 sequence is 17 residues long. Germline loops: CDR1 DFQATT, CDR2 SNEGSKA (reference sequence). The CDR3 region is CSARGGVAGGLQETQYF. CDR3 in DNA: TGCAGTGCTAGAGGGGGGGTAGCGGGGGGTCTCCAAGAGACCCAGTACTTC.

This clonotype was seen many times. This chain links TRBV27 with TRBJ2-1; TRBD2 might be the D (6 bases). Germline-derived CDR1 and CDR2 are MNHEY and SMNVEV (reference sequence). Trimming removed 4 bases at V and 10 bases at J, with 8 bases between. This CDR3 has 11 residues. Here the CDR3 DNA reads TGTGCCAGCAGTTCCCTAGCGGAGCAGTTCTTC. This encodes CASSSLAEQFF.

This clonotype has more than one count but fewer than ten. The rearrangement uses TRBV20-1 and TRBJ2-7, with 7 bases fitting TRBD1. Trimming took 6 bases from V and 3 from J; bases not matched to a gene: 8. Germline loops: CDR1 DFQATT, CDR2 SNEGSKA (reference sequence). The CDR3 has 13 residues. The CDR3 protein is CSANRDSDYEQYF. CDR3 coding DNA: TGCAGTGCGAACCGGGACAGCGACTACGAGCAGTACTTC.

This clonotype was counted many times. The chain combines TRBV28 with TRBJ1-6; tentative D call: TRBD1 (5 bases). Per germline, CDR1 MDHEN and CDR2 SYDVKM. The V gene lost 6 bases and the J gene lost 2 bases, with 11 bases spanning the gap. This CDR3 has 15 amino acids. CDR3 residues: CASSLGTAYNSPLHF. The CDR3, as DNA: TGTGCCAGCAGCCTTGGGACCGCCTATAATTCACCCCTCCACTTT.

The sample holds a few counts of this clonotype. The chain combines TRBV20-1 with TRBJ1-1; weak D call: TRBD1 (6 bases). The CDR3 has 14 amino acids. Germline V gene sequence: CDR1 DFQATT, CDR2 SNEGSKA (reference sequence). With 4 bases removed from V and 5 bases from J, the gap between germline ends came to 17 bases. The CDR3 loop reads CSATNREGSTEAFF. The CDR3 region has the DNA TGCAGTGCTACTAACAGGGAAGGGAGTACTGAAGCTTTCTTT.